This TCR beta chain was sequenced in a study of PD-1 blockade in classical Hodgkin lymphoma (dated by TCRdb to about 2020). In terms of the full investigation: Nivolumab dosing was 3 mg/kg intravenously every 2 weeks, continuing until either disease progression or unacceptable toxicity. The study used CyTOF and TCR beta sequencing to define a peripheral blood immune signature of response to PD-1 blockade in classical Hodgkin lymphoma.

The label giving this sample's time point can be read as: cycle 2 day 1 (C2D1) of nivolumab. All trial patients had relapsed after autologous stem cell transplantation, with cohorts A, B and C differing in prior brentuximab vedotin exposure. The trial cohort was composed of around 60 patients with relapsed/refractory classical Hodgkin lymphoma, for whom complete response, partial response or progressive disease was recorded as best overall response. Trial patients were treated with single-agent nivolumab in the multi-cohort phase II CheckMate 205 trial. An independent review committee assessed best overall response by applying the 2007 International Working Group response criteria. PBMCs from the trial were collected at three points: immediately before nivolumab initiation (C1D1), and during therapy at cycle 2 day 1 and cycle 4 day 1. After peripheral blood was drawn into 8 mL Vacutainer Cell Preparation Tubes, PBMCs were isolated by centrifugation and then cryopreserved.

The Qiagen DNeasy kit was used to extract genomic DNA from unsorted PBMCs and from the negatively selected CD4+ and CD8+ fractions. TCR beta CDR3 regions were subjected to amplification by immunoSEQ multiplex PCR with primers that anneal to V and J segments. A synthetic immune receptor repertoire was used to minimize amplification bias, and remaining bias was computationally removed after sequencing. As for the original processing: Custom Python scripts were used to quantify repertoire diversity as the Shannon entropy index. Unsorted, CD4+ and CD8+ repertoires were analyzed separately, except in combined analyses where CD4+ and CD8+ sequences were merged in silico. Clonal expansion was defined as at least a 2-fold frequency increase after treatment relative to C1D1, with a pseudocount of 0.5 for undetected baseline clones. Singleton clones were defined as clones with 0 or 1 copy at C1D1, and non-singleton clones were defined as clones with 2 or more copies. Clones expanded in unsorted samples were labelled as CD4+, CD8+ or unknown by matching protein sequences in sorted samples from the same patient. Diversity changes from C1D1 to C4D1 were tested in paired samples using Wilcoxon tests. TCRdb holds this immuneACCESS table with in-frame rearrangements only. Some clones are missing; in checked studies, unresolved V genes explain under half, and the rest has no known cause. V and J calls and clone size follow that table, whereas D and trimming were derived from the DNA. This sample gives 25,000 to 35,000 clones in total; 55% to 75% of them show up just once. The ten top clones hold roughly 15% of the sample.

Results the study describes overall, beyond this receptor: Lower diversity was seen in patients whose nivolumab began less than 1 year after ASCT, and these patients were left out of later analyses so that immune reconstitution would not confound the results. Newly diagnosed patients were reported to have lower baseline TCR diversity than healthy donors, and relapsed/refractory patients were reported to have lower baseline TCR diversity still. The study covered only a single clinical trial cohort, and the causes of the repertoire differences, possibly disease activity or prior therapy, were still not defined. Among trial patients, those achieving complete response had baseline diversity similar to that of newly diagnosed patients, while diversity was significantly lower in partial responders and progressors. A significant rise by C4D1 was seen in CD4+ but not CD8+ TCR diversity (p=0.0027 vs p=0.16), with the rise being most apparent in complete responders (p=0.02).

V is pruned by 3 bases and J by 2 bases, leaving 7 bases of the junction without a gene match. Taken from the germline V gene, the CDR1 and CDR2 loops are SGHNT and YENEEA. The CDR3 measures 15 amino acids from cysteine to phenylalanine. The CDR3 DNA has 45 bases and is translated from base 1. Remarks on this clone: The specificity of this receptor is unknown. Nothing much larger sits one base from this clone, and base qualities are not available.

Sequences were derived from peripheral blood mononuclear cells (PBMCs), sampled before the second cycle of nivolumab. This chain is built from TRBV11-3 and TRBJ2-7; 7 junctional bases match TRBD2. This sequence originates from a human donor with classical Hodgkin lymphoma. The DNA is TGTGCCAGCAGCTTGGGGGGGGGACCTCCCTACGAGCAGTACTTC. Its translation is CASSLGGGPPYEQYF.